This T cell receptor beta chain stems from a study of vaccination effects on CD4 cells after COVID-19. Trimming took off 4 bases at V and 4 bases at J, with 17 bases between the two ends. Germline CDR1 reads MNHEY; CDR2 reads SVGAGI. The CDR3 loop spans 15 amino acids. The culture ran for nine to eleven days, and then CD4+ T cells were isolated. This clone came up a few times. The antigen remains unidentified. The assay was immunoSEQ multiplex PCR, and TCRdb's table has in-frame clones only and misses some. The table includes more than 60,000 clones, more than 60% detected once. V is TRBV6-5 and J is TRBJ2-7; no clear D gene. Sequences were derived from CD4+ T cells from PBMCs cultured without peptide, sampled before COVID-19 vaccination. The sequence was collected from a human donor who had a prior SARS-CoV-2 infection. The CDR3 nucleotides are TGTGCCAGCAGTTCACCGGGCCTAGAAGGTTACGAGCAGTACTTC. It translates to CASSSPGLEGYEQYF.